The sequence of this TCR beta chain was determined in a study of shared T cell receptors in the human thymus. This table comes from immunoSEQ multiplex PCR, and its TCRdb copy is limited to in-frame clones, with some not included. The sample holds some 700,000 clones, approximately 83% seen once. Germline V lookup: CDR1 SGHKS, CDR2 YYEKEE (reference sequence). The CDR3 length is 14 residues. J was trimmed by 8 bases and V by 1 base; bases with no gene match: 1. These same records also appear under a second study, on human thymus T cells. This second report adds: Surgeons resected thymus tissue during corrective heart surgery. V and J gene usage appeared biased in thymic and blood repertoires.

The sequencing input was thymocytes. The clonotype was recovered from a girl under two years old with a congenital heart defect. This rearrangement joins TRBV5-5 to TRBJ2-1; 12 bases align to TRBD1. CDR3 in DNA: TGTGCCAGCAGCTTGCGGGACAGGGGGCATGAGCAGTTCTTC. Translated: CASSLRDRGHEQFF.